This TCR beta chain was recorded in a study of blood T cell repertoires in COVID-19. Study-level information: Sample material is recorded as cDNA or gDNA derived from T cells, B-cell-depleted T cells, or PBMCs.

Germline V gives CDR1 SGHNT, CDR2 YENEEA. This CDR3 is built from 17 residues. V lost 5 bases, J lost 5 bases, and 12 bases stayed unmatched. The data were produced by immunoSEQ multiplex PCR, yet TCRdb's version contains in-frame clones alone and is incomplete. The repertoire holds under 80,000 clones, with 80% to 90% as singletons. The origin of this receptor is a man aged 45-60 years with active COVID-19. This chain links TRBV11-3 with TRBJ1-4; 9 bases agree with TRBD1. Sequencing was carried out using peripheral blood. The CDR3 DNA reads TGTGCCAGCAGCCCGGGGGACAGGGCGAACGCCAATGAAAAACTGTTTTTT. Its translation is CASSPGDRANANEKLFF.